The present T cell receptor (beta chain) was sequenced within a study of T-cell memory formation after mild COVID-19. The germline V gene encodes CDR1 DFQATT and CDR2 SNEGSKA (reference sequence). CDR3 size: 13 residues. The V end lost 5 bases, the J end lost 1 base, and 11 bases lay between the germline ends. Points from the study as a whole: Researchers report contracting CD4+ clones mostly in CM and EM, with CD8+ clones in EMRA. CD4/CD8 balance characterized clones contracting day 15 to 85, and CD4+ skew characterized later expanders.

MiXCR, applied by TCRdb to the 5' RACE reads, yields one record per CDR3 protein. The sample shows 450,000 to 700,000 distinct CDR3 sequences, about a sixth of them seen only once. Only a few counts were recorded for this clonotype. Its matching antigen is unknown. Input material: PBMCs or a T cell subset sorted from them (not recorded which). This chain connects TRBV20-1 to TRBJ2-5; D might be TRBD2 (6 bases). The source of this sequence is an adult woman who had mild COVID-19 (a few samples of this study predate the infection). Cell type and time point are not known. DNA for the CDR3: TGCAGTGCTGGCGGGACGGTCCAAGAGACCCAGTACTTC. Translated, it gives CSAGGTVQETQYF.